This TCR beta chain originates from a study of shared clonotypes between healthy human individuals. Background on the study: Each donor contributed plates that comprised three CD4 naive, three CD4 memory, two CD8 naive and one CD8 memory. Points from the study as a whole: A generally larger estimated richness was seen in naive subsets than in memory subsets.

Germline V gives CDR1 SEHNR, CDR2 FQNEAQ (reference sequence). The ends were cut back, 4 bases at V and 6 bases at J, with 13 bases in the middle. This CDR3 has 14 residues. Approximately 210 ng DNA, tens of thousands of T cell genomes, went into each sorted-subset replicate PCR. Methods used by the authors: As immunoSEQ supplied junction-only sequences (without quality scores), filtering differed. Clones were read by immunoSEQ multiplex PCR, and TCRdb kept only the in-frame ones, dropping some. The DNA was the basis for D and trimming; V, J and clone size are from that table. The sample yields about 1.5 million clones, approximately 98% seen once. As concerns this clone: Its antigen is not known.

The receptor was isolated from a man aged 25 to 45 in good health. The sequencing sample was made of naive CD4+ T cells sorted from blood. The subset denotes: CD45RA+ positively selected. This rearrangement joins TRBV7-9 to TRBJ2-1, with D perhaps assigned TRBD1 or TRBD2 (5 bases each). CDR3 amino acids: CASSSDGTGNEQFF. The CDR3 nucleotides are TGTGCCAGCAGCTCCGACGGGACGGGCAATGAGCAGTTCTTC.